This is a list of T cell receptor beta chains from one sample in a study of CD8 T cells in ankylosing spondylitis. MiXCR, applied by TCRdb to the 5' RACE reads, yields one record per CDR3 protein. Among about 220,000 distinct CDR3 sequences listed, about 17% were seen once. Sequencing was carried out using blood, either unsorted or a sorted T cell fraction (not recorded which). Receptor source: a male donor with ankylosing spondylitis. Each CDR3 is given with its conserved first and last residue. A D gene is named only where the DNA matches it firmly. Rows give clone size only sometimes, using once, few, many, or a class for an expanded clone.

TRBD2 TRBJ2-7 - TRBV19 TGTGCCAGTAGTATAGGGACTAGCGGCCACTCCTACGAGCAGTACTTC CASSIGTSGHSYEQYF
- TRBJ2-1 many TRBV28 TGTGCCAGCAGTCCTCACAATGAGCAGTTCTTC CASSPHNEQFF
- TRBJ1-5 - TRBV20-1 TGCAGGGGAAATCAGCCCCAGCATTTT CRGNQPQHF
- TRBJ1-2 few TRBV2 TGTGCCAGCGAGGAAGCCTTCGGCGGCTACACCTTC CASEEAFGGYTF
TRBD1 TRBJ1-1 - TRBV7-9 TGTGCCAGCAGCTTAGGGGACAGGGGCCGGCTGGGTGAAGCTTTCTTT CASSLGDRGRLGEAFF
- TRBJ2-7 - TRBV29-1 TGCAGCGTCTCCGTTCAGGGCAAGCTCTACGAGCAGTACTTC CSVSVQGKLYEQYF
- TRBJ2-7 - TRBV14 TGTGCCAGCAGCCGATCCCAGGGACTGAGTTCCTACGAGCAGTACTTC CASSRSQGLSSYEQYF
- TRBJ2-5 many TRBV24-1 TGTGCCACCGAGCCGGGACAAAAAGGGGACCAGTACTTC CATEPGQKGDQYF
TRBD2 TRBJ2-1 few TRBV6-2/TRBV6-3 TGTGCCAGCAGTTACTATACTAGCGGGGTGCAGTTCTTC CASSYYTSGVQFF
- TRBJ2-2 - TRBV18 TGTGCCAGCTCACTTCCACACCGGGAGCTGTTTTTT CASSLPHRELFF
TRBD1 TRBJ2-7 few TRBV7-2 TGTGCCAGCAGTGACAGGGGTTTATCCTACGAGCAGTACTTC CASSDRGLSYEQYF
- TRBJ1-2 - TRBV29-1 TGCAGCGTTGAGTCTCAGCTGATGAACTATGGCTACACCTTC CSVESQLMNYGYTF
- TRBJ1-1 few TRBV4-1 TGCGCCAGCAGCCAAGAGAGCTTGTTTGTACAGGGTAGCACTGAAGCTTTCTTT CASSQESLFVQGSTEAFF
TRBD2 TRBJ2-5 few TRBV4-2 TGTGCCAGCAGCCAAGTGGGGGGGGGACTAGCGGGAGAACAAGAGACCCAGTACTTC CASSQVGGGLAGEQETQYF
- TRBJ1-2 few TRBV12-3/TRBV12-4 TGTGCCAGCAGTTTAGTCTGGGACACATATGGCTACACCTTC CASSLVWDTYGYTF
TRBD1 TRBJ2-1 - TRBV11-2 TGTGCCAGCAGCCTGGACAGGGGGCGGGGTGAGCAGTTCTTC CASSLDRGRGEQFF
TRBD1 TRBJ1-1 - TRBV11-2 TGTGCCAGCAGCTTAATTCCAGGGGGGACTGAAGCTTTCTTT CASSLIPGGTEAFF
- TRBJ2-2 - TRBV29-1 TGCAGCGTCACAGAGTCGAACACCGGGGAGCTGTTTTTT CSVTESNTGELFF
- TRBJ2-7 - TRBV7-9 TGTGCCAGCAGCTTAGTTTTGGGGATCCACTACGAGCAGTACTTC CASSLVLGIHYEQYF
- TRBJ1-2 - TRBV2 TGTGCCAGCAGGACAGAATATGGCTACACCTTC CASRTEYGYTF
- TRBJ2-7 few TRBV30 TGTGCCTGGAGTGAGGGAAGCGAGCAGTACTTC CAWSEGSEQYF
- TRBJ2-7 - TRBV4-1 TGCGCCAGCAGCCAAGTTCTTGGGCACTACGAGCAGTACTTC CASSQVLGHYEQYF
- TRBJ2-7 - TRBV13 TGTGCCAGCAGCTTAGTCGGGGGGCCTCCCGAGCAGTACTTC CASSLVGGPPEQYF
- TRBJ2-7 few TRBV7-2 TGTGCCAGCATCCAACTGGGCGATTCCTACGAGCAGTACTTC CASIQLGDSYEQYF
- TRBJ1-5 - TRBV9 TGTGCCAGCAACAGACTAGCGGGCTTGGAGGATACGCAGCATTTT CASNRLAGLEDTQHF
- TRBJ2-1 - TRBV6-2/TRBV6-3 TGTGCCAGCAGTCCCCTTCCCACAGGGACCTACAATGAGCAGTTCTTC CASSPLPTGTYNEQFF
- TRBJ2-2 - TRBV19 TGTGCCAGTAGTATAGGATGGACCGGGGAGCTGTTTTTT CASSIGWTGELFF
TRBD2 TRBJ2-1 few TRBV27 TGTGCCAGCAGTTCCTTTATGGGGGTGGGGACTAGCGGCAATGAGCAGTTCTTC CASSSFMGVGTSGNEQFF
- TRBJ1-2 few TRBV12-3/TRBV12-4 TGTGCCAGCAGTTTCTCGGTCCTAAACTATGGCTACACCTTC CASSFSVLNYGYTF
- TRBJ2-4 - TRBV7-9 TGTGCCAGCAGCTTAGAAGGGCAGATATGGGGATTCGTTCAGTACTTC CASSLEGQIWGFVQYF
- TRBJ2-7 many TRBV29-1 TGCAGCGTTGAAGTCCCCGAAAGGTACGAGCAGTACTTC CSVEVPERYEQYF
- TRBJ1-1 - TRBV6-1 TGTGCCAGCACAAACGGGCGAAACACTGAAGCTTTCTTT CASTNGRNTEAFF
TRBD1 TRBJ1-1 - TRBV4-1 TGCGCCAGCTCGACAGGGGGCTACACTGAAGCTTTCTTT CASSTGGYTEAFF
- TRBJ2-2 few TRBV10-3 TGTGCCATCAGTGAGACAGGGATCCCCACCGGGGAGCTGTTTTTT CAISETGIPTGELFF
TRBD2 TRBJ2-7 few TRBV29-1 TGCAGCGCGGGACTAGGAATCTACGAGCAGTACTTC CSAGLGIYEQYF
- TRBJ1-2 - TRBV29-1 TGCAGCGTTGAAGAAGGAGTGTTGGGTGGCTACACCTTC CSVEEGVLGGYTF
TRBD1 TRBJ1-2 - TRBV9 TGTGCCAGCAGCGTGGGGACAGGGTTCGGCTACACCTTC CASSVGTGFGYTF
TRBD1 TRBJ2-1 few TRBV29-1 TGCAGCGGCCTCGGACAGGGCTCCTACAATGAGCAGTTCTTC CSGLGQGSYNEQFF
- TRBJ2-2 few TRBV7-9 TGTGCCAGCAGCTTACCGTCTGGCAGACACACCGGGGAGCTGTTTTTT CASSLPSGRHTGELFF
- TRBJ2-4 few TRBV5-6 TGTGCCAGCAGCTACGGACAGCTAGCCAAAAACATTCAGTACTTC CASSYGQLAKNIQYF
- TRBJ2-4 few TRBV27 TGTGCCAGCAGTTCCCTGACCGCGGCAAGCGGGTCTACGTACTTC CASSSLTAASGSTYF
- TRBJ1-4 few TRBV11-2 TGTGCCAGCGGCAAGGGGGGGAGTGAAAAACTGTTTTTT CASGKGGSEKLFF
- TRBJ2-3 - TRBV19 TGTGCCAGTAGTATAGGAGGAGATACGCAGTATTTT CASSIGGDTQYF
- TRBJ2-1 few TRBV7-2 TGTGCCAGCAGCTTAACTTCTGAGGCGCCAGATCAGTTCTTC CASSLTSEAPDQFF